These 26 T cell receptor beta chains share one sample of origin, sequenced in a study of metastatic and nonmetastatic thyroid tumors. MiXCR was used by TCRdb to re-call the PCR reads. The sample yields more than 65,000 clones, approximately 15% seen once. Ahead of thyroid surgery, no patient had received treatment of any kind. Sample: blood. These receptors were obtained from a male donor with papillary thyroid cancer or a benign thyroid nodule (not recorded which). Some clones in this sample may be carry-over from other donors' samples.

This clone showed up many times. The V call is TRBV4-2, the J call TRBJ1-2; TRBD1 might be the D (6 bases). Between the trimmed V and J ends, which lost 0 bases and 7 bases, there was a span of 12 bases. The CDR3 runs 14 residues. Germline V gene data show CDR1 as LGHNA and CDR2 as YNFKEQ. CDR3 nucleotide sequence: TGTGCCAGCAGCCAAGATCGTAGGGGGTCTGGCTACACCTTC. Protein product: CASSQDRRGSGYTF.

This clone came up many times. Written as DNA, the CDR3 is TGTGCCAGCAGCCAAGGCGGCATTGGGACAGGACACACAGATACGCAGTATTTT. This sequence encodes CASSQGGIGTGHTDTQYF. The genes are TRBV4-2 and TRBJ2-3; 8 nucleotides align to TRBD1. The CDR3 contains 18 residues. Germline lookup yields CDR1 LGHNA and CDR2 YNFKEQ. The trim removed 1 base at V and 2 bases at J, leaving 11 bases unmatched.

This clone was detected many times. The V gene is TRBV9, the J gene TRBJ2-2; possible D gene TRBD1, 5 bases. The V gene's germline CDR1 is SGDLS and CDR2 YYNGEE. Trimming stripped 2 bases from V and 1 base from J, with 18 bases between. The CDR3 runs to 18 residues. CDR3 residues: CASSVFPQAGLNTGELFF. The DNA for the CDR3 is TGTGCCAGCAGCGTCTTTCCCCAAGCAGGGTTGAACACCGGGGAGCTGTTTTTT.

A single count supports this clone. The chain recombines TRBV11-1 with TRBJ2-3; D might be TRBD2 (6 bases). The CDR3 spans 18 residues. Trimming stripped 2 bases from V and 2 bases from J, with 20 bases between. Germline loops: CDR1 SGHAT, CDR2 FQDESV (reference sequence). The CDR3 is CASSLTAGPPEYTDTQYF. CDR3 in DNA: TGTGCCAGCAGCTTAACTGCGGGACCTCCCGAGTACACAGATACGCAGTATTTT.

In regard to this clone: A much more abundant neighbour one base away suggests this may be a read error. The V and J genes are TRBV3-1 and TRBJ2-5; D perhaps matches TRBD2 (5 bases). The CDR3 spans 15 residues. Trimming removed 3 bases at V and 1 base at J, with 12 bases between. Germline assignment: CDR1 LGHDT and CDR2 YNNKEL (reference sequence). The CDR3 DNA is TGTGCCAGCAGCCATTGGCTAGCCTGCCAAGAGACCCAGTACTTC. It codes for CASSHWLACQETQYF.

This clone came up a few times. The chain couples TRBV9 to TRBJ1-1; D is uncertain. Trimming pared 4 bases from V and 3 bases from J, leaving 7 bases between. CDR1 is SGDLS and CDR2 is YYNGEE in the germline V gene. This CDR3 region has 12 residues. The CDR3 DNA follows: TGTGCCAGCAGCTTCCAGGACACTGAAGCTTTCTTT. It codes for CASSFQDTEAFF. Together with reference TRBV9 and TRBJ1-1, the CDR3 gives the full variable domain: DSGVTQTPKHLITATGQRVTLRCSPRSGDLSVYWYQQSLDQGLQFLIQYYNGEERAKGNILERFSAQQFPDLHSELNLSSLELGDSALYFCASSFQDTEAFFGQGTRLTVV.

There are many counts of this clone. The V gene is TRBV4-3, the J gene TRBJ2-7; D may be TRBD1 (6 bases). The CDR3 runs to 15 residues. The germline gives CDR1 LGHNA, CDR2 YSLEER. V gave up 4 bases and J gave up 1 base, with 14 bases separating them. The CDR3 nucleotides are TGCGCCAGCAGCCGGGAACAGGGTTGGTCCTACGAGCAGTACTTC. This translates into CASSREQGWSYEQYF.

This clone was detected once. The rearrangement uses TRBV2 and TRBJ2-1; a weak D match, TRBD2 (5 bases). Per germline, CDR1 SNHLY and CDR2 FYNNEI. V was trimmed by 6 bases and J by 3 bases, leaving 18 bases between them. The CDR3 sequence is 16 residues long. The CDR3 protein is CASSKIWQLDYNEQFF. The CDR3 DNA sequence: TGTGCCAGCAGCAAAATTTGGCAACTAGACTACAATGAGCAGTTCTTC.

With respect to this clone: A much larger clone lies one base from this, so it may be a read error. This sample also contains other DNA sequences that code for the same CDR3. V gene TRBV4-1 combines with J gene TRBJ2-1; TRBD1 is a possible D gene (6 bases). The germline V gene has CDR1 MGHRA and CDR2 YSYEKL. CDR3 length: 13 amino acids. V lost 4 bases and J lost 5, with 9 bases in between. The DNA for the CDR3 is TGCGCCAGCAGCCCGACAGGCGACAATGAGCAGTTCTTC. The encoded protein is CASSPTGDNEQFF.

This clone was seen repeatedly, ten times or more. Since a much larger clone is just one base distant, this may be a read error. Other DNA variants within this sample encode the same CDR3. The chain couples TRBV4-1 to TRBJ2-2; D is perhaps TRBD1 or TRBD2 (5 bases each). CDR3 length equals 14 residues. CDR1 and CDR2 from the germline V gene are MGHRA and YSYEKL. For the CDR3, the DNA is TGCGCCAGCAGCCGCATCCTGGACACCGGGGAGCTGTTTTTC. This gives the protein CASSRILDTGELFF.

This clone was observed many times. V gene TRBV24-1 combines with J gene TRBJ2-2, with 10 nucleotides matching TRBD2. The germline CDR1 and CDR2 sequences are KGHDR and SFDVKD. This CDR3 contains 18 residues. The trim removed 5 bases at V and 4 bases at J, leaving 12 bases unmatched. The CDR3: CATSVRAGGPLGTGELFF. CDR3 nucleotides: TGTGCCACCAGTGTACGAGCGGGAGGGCCTTTGGGCACCGGGGAGCTGTTTTTT.

About this clone itself: One end of the junction does not line up with germline, which may come from a read error. The rearrangement uses TRBV20-1 and TRBJ1-1, with 7 bases lining up with TRBD1. The CDR3 consists of 16 residues. Germline assignment: CDR1 DFQATT and CDR2 SNEGSKA (reference sequence). In nucleotides, the CDR3 is TGCAGTTCTAGAGACGTGAGGGACAGTTCCTTCTCGGCAGCTTTCTTT. It translates to CSSRDVRDSSFSAAFF.

This clone came up many times. The rearrangement links TRBV28 to TRBJ2-2; D remains ambiguous. The CDR3 is 14 amino acids. Germline assignment: CDR1 MDHEN and CDR2 SYDVKM. Trimming removed 1 base from V and 1 base from J, with 4 bases in between. The DNA for the CDR3 is TGTGCCAGCAGTTTATCGAGGAACACCGGGGAGCTGTTTTTT. Translating gives CASSLSRNTGELFF.

Many counts were recorded for this clone. V is TRBV7-8 and J is TRBJ1-1, with D perhaps matching TRBD1 (5 bases). The V gene's germline CDR1 is SGHVS and CDR2 FQNEAQ. V lost 5 bases and J 5 bases, leaving 15 bases between the germline ends. The CDR3 runs to 14 residues. CDR3 coding DNA: TGTGCCAGCAGCCCCACATCAGGGTTAACTGAAGCTTTCTTT. This codes for CASSPTSGLTEAFF. The entire variable domain, with the rest obtained from reference TRBV7-8 and TRBJ1-1, is as follows: GAGVSQSPRYKVAKRGQDVALRCDPISGHVSLFWYQQALGQGPEFLTYFQNEAQLDKSGLPSDRFFAERPEGSVSTLKIQRTQQEDSAVYLCASSPTSGLTEAFFGQGTRLTVV.

This clone occurred many times. The rearrangement links TRBV28 to TRBJ2-2, with 12 positions matching TRBD2. The CDR3 is 15 amino acids. The V gene's germline CDR1 is MDHEN and CDR2 SYDVKM. The trim removed 4 bases at V and 8 bases at J, leaving 5 bases unmatched. CDR3 DNA sequence: TGTGCCAGCAGTTCTGTTCTAGCGGGAGGGGGGGAGCTGTTTTTT. This codes for CASSSVLAGGGELFF.

This clone occurred many times. The rearrangement links TRBV2 to TRBJ1-2; 8 bases map to TRBD1. The V gene's germline CDR1 is SNHLY and CDR2 FYNNEI. Trimming at V came to 6 bases and at J to 4 bases, leaving 1 base not matched to a gene. The CDR3 totals 12 residues. The CDR3 here is CASSTGGYGYTF. In DNA form, the CDR3 reads TGTGCCAGCAGCACAGGGGGCTATGGCTACACCTTC.

Of note for this clone: Being one base from a much bigger clone, this may be a read error. This chain uses TRBV12-3 or TRBV12-4 with TRBJ1-2; tentatively, D is TRBD1 (6 bases). The CDR3 has 14 residues. The CDR3 protein is CASSLGALNYGYIF. The CDR3 DNA follows: TGTGCCAGCAGTCTGGGGGCGTTAAACTATGGCTACATCTTC.

Concerning this clone itself: Possible read error: a much larger clone is one base away. The conserved phenylalanine or tryptophan is not found at the CDR3 terminus, so this likely reflects a read error. The rearrangement links TRBV30 to TRBJ1-4, with TRBD1 as a possible D gene (5 bases). The V gene's germline CDR1 is GTSNPN and CDR2 SVGIG (reference sequence). This CDR3 spans 13 amino acids. The V end was cut by 0 bases, the J end by 8 bases, with 10 bases between. The DNA of the CDR3 is TGTGCCTGGAGTGTCGGGGGAGCCGAAAAACTGTTTTTG. It translates to CAWSVGGAEKLFL.

This clone was seen more than once but under ten times. The chain carries TRBV2 and TRBJ1-4; D not certain. The CDR3 is made up of 14 amino acids. In germline, CDR1 is SNHLY, CDR2 FYNNEI. The ends were cut back, 3 bases at V and 8 bases at J, with 13 bases in the middle. The CDR3 here is CASSEDAGREKLFF. As DNA, the CDR3 is TGTGCCAGCAGTGAGGACGCCGGGAGGGAAAAACTGTTTTTT.

This clone was seen many times. V usage is TRBV27 and J usage is TRBJ2-1; 10 bases fit TRBD2. The CDR3 contains 18 residues. Germline CDR1 MNHEY, CDR2 SMNVEV (reference sequence). J gave up 7 bases and V 3 bases, and 15 bases lay outside the gene matches. DNA of the CDR3: TGTGCCAGCAGTTTTATTCCGGGGAGCGGGAGGGGTAGGAATGAGCAGTTCTTC. Encoded protein: CASSFIPGSGRGRNEQFF.

The sample holds many counts of this clone. This chain uses TRBV4-1 with TRBJ2-7; 10 nucleotides align to TRBD2. J gave up 0 bases and V 2 bases, and 16 bases lay outside the gene matches. Germline values: CDR1 MGHRA, CDR2 YSYEKL. The CDR3 has 20 residues. Here the CDR3 reads CASSQSSPGLAGVPSYEQYF. The CDR3, as DNA: TGCGCCAGCAGCCAATCCTCTCCGGGGCTAGCGGGAGTACCCTCCTACGAGCAGTACTTC.

This clone was counted ten times or more. The rearrangement joins TRBV7-9 to TRBJ2-7; 9 bases are shared with TRBD1. Germline values: CDR1 SEHNR, CDR2 FQNEAQ (reference sequence). CDR3 size: 14 residues. V was clipped by 5 bases and J by 2 bases; unmatched bases: 4. The CDR3 protein is CASSVTGGPYEQYF. In nucleotides, the CDR3 is TGTGCCAGCAGCGTTACAGGGGGCCCCTACGAGCAGTACTTC.

CDR3 nucleotide sequence: TGCAGTGCTAGTTCCGGTGTGACCAATGAGCAGTTCTTC. Translating gives CSASSGVTNEQFF. The chain is built from TRBV20-1 and TRBJ2-1; D is uncertain. Trimming cost V 3 bases and J 6 bases, with 12 bases left between them. The CDR3 runs 13 residues. Germline V gene sequence: CDR1 DFQATT, CDR2 SNEGSKA (reference sequence).

V usage is TRBV5-5 and J usage is TRBJ1-1; D perhaps matches TRBD1 (5 bases). From germline, CDR1 is SGHKS and CDR2 YYEKEE (reference sequence). Trimming left V 0 bases short and J 8 bases short, with 5 bases between. The length of the CDR3 is 11 residues. The CDR3 loop is CASSLEGEAFF. Written as DNA, the CDR3 is TGTGCCAGCAGCTTGGAGGGGGAAGCTTTCTTT. Together with reference TRBV5-5 and TRBJ1-1, the CDR3 gives the full variable domain: DAGVTQSPTHLIKTRGQQVTLRCSPISGHKSVSWYQQVLGQGPQFIFQYYEKEERGRGNFPDRFSARQFPNYSSELNVNALLLGDSALYLCASSLEGEAFFGQGTRLTVV.

This clone came up a few times. This chain links TRBV5-1 with TRBJ2-7; TRBD1 agrees at 8 bases. In germline, CDR1 is SGHRS, CDR2 YFSETQ. This CDR3 is 15 amino acids long. Trimming took 0 bases from V and 0 from J; bases not matched to a gene: 2. CDR3 region: CASSLVGQGSYEQYF. The CDR3 DNA follows: TGCGCCAGCAGCTTGGTCGGACAGGGCTCCTACGAGCAGTACTTC.

The chain joins TRBV7-8 to TRBJ2-7; 8 bases agree with TRBD1. Germline-derived CDR1 and CDR2 are SGHVS and FQNEAQ. After removal of 7 bases from V and 3 bases from J, the junction contained 11 bases not matched to a gene. The CDR3 spans 15 residues. The CDR3 here is CASNPMGTGNYEQYF. The DNA of the CDR3 is TGTGCCAGCAACCCTATGGGGACAGGAAACTACGAGCAGTACTTC.